Below, one TCR beta chain is given with its context. Sequenced by immunoSEQ multiplex PCR; TCRdb stores in-frame clones only, minus some. The data contain fewer than 85,000 clones, approximately 91% of them singletons. No infections or other immune events were documented during collection. These data belong to a study of identifying expanded T cells in peripheral blood. This TCR was sampled from a person between 18 and 70 years old in good health. The sequenced sample consisted of blood.

The CDR3 sequence: CASSLLVDTQYF. DNA for the CDR3: TGTGCCAGCAGTCTACTAGTGGATACGCAGTATTTT. The gene calls are TRBV2 and TRBJ2-3, with D possibly being TRBD2 (5 bases). The ends were cut back, 5 bases at V and 6 bases at J, with 9 bases in the middle. The CDR3 covers 12 residues. From germline, CDR1 is SNHLY and CDR2 FYNNEI.